This entry lists 27 T cell receptor beta chains sequenced from one sample in a study of T cell responses to AZD1222 COVID-19 vaccine. This table comes from immunoSEQ multiplex PCR, and its TCRdb copy is limited to in-frame clones, with some not included. The sample has about 150,000 clones; less than 95% are singletons. Sequencing was performed on peripheral blood, taken 28 days after the second AZD1222 dose. The receptors shown here come from an adult who received the AZD1222 COVID-19 vaccine.

The chain links TRBV19 to TRBJ1-1; 8 positions agree with TRBD1. The V gene end was trimmed by 2 bases and the J gene end by 2 bases; junction bases not matched to a gene: 4. In germline, CDR1 is LNHDA, CDR2 SQIVND (reference sequence). The CDR3 contains 15 residues. The CDR3 loop reads CASSIQGAHNTEAFF. CDR3 in DNA: TGTGCCAGTAGTATACAGGGGGCGCATAACACTGAAGCTTTCTTT.

V and J are TRBV7-6 and TRBJ2-1; D assignment may be TRBD1 or TRBD2 (5 bases each). Per the germline V gene, CDR1 is SGHVS and CDR2 is FNYEAQ. The CDR3 sequence is 14 residues long. Trimming pared 5 bases from V and 6 bases from J, leaving 14 bases between. Written as DNA, the CDR3 is TGTGCCAGCAGCCCAACGGGACCCTTCAATGAGCAGTTCTTC. As protein: CASSPTGPFNEQFF.

The rearrangement uses TRBV19 and TRBJ1-6, with 9 bases that match TRBD1. V gave up 9 bases and J gave up 0 bases; unmatched junction bases: 3. CDR3 length: 15 amino acids. Germline V gene sequence: CDR1 LNHDA, CDR2 SQIVND (reference sequence). This CDR3 is CASGQGSSYNSPLHF. The CDR3 bases are TGTGCCAGCGGACAGGGGAGCTCCTATAATTCACCCCTCCACTTT.

The CDR3: CASTPGQAEKLFF. The CDR3 DNA reads TGTGCCAGCACTCCGGGACAGGCTGAAAAACTGTTTTTT. J is TRBJ1-4 and V is TRBV2; the match to TRBD1 covers 8 bases. V shed 7 bases and J 7 bases; nucleotides not matched to a gene: 5. The CDR3 extends over 13 amino acids. From germline, CDR1 is SNHLY and CDR2 FYNNEI.

The chain combines TRBV20-1 with TRBJ1-2, with unresolved D. This CDR3 comprises 11 residues. V was shortened by 7 bases and J by 2 bases, with 8 bases between the two germline ends. The V gene's germline CDR1 is DFQATT and CDR2 SNEGSKA (reference sequence). The CDR3: CSVPSNYGYTF. The CDR3 DNA reads TGCAGTGTCCCGTCAAACTATGGCTACACCTTC.

The V gene is TRBV2, the J gene TRBJ1-4; D uncertain. Germline-derived CDR1 and CDR2 are SNHLY and FYNNEI. Trimming shortened V by 7 bases and J by 4 bases, and 13 bases separated the two germline ends. The CDR3 has 14 amino acids. The DNA of the CDR3 is TGTGCCAGCACCCTGGGGAGGAATAATGAAAAACTGTTTTTT. Residues: CASTLGRNNEKLFF.

The CDR3 DNA reads as TGCACCAGCAGCCAACCGGAGGAGGACAGGGGCCACGAGCAGTACTTC. Translation: CTSSQPEEDRGHEQYF. V and J are TRBV1 and TRBJ2-7; TRBD1 reflects the table's D call only, with no check against the DNA. TRBV1 is classified as a pseudogene. The CDR3 runs to 16 residues.

The gene calls are TRBV5-4 and TRBJ1-3; D not certain. The germline CDR1 and CDR2 sequences are SGHNT and YYREEE (reference sequence). The CDR3 runs to 15 residues. With 2 bases removed from V and 7 bases from J, the gap between germline ends came to 16 bases. DNA of the CDR3: TGTGCCAGCAGCTTCGGGCAGGACCAGAGGAACACCATATATTTT. It yields the protein CASSFGQDQRNTIYF.

The chain links TRBV7-9 to TRBJ1-2; 8 nucleotides line up with TRBD1. The trim removed 2 bases at V and 4 bases at J, leaving 6 bases unmatched. Germline lookup yields CDR1 SEHNR and CDR2 FQNEAQ (reference sequence). This CDR3 has 15 residues. The CDR3 loop is CASSLRGQGRYGYTF. The DNA for the CDR3 is TGTGCCAGCAGCTTACGAGGACAGGGCCGCTATGGCTACACCTTC.

J is TRBJ2-2 and V is TRBV11-3; D is unclear. CDR3 length: 14 residues. Germline V gives CDR1 SGHNT, CDR2 YENEEA. V lost 3 bases and J 0 bases, leaving 5 bases between the germline ends. DNA for the CDR3: TGTGCCAGCAGCTTGGATGCGAACACCGGGGAGCTGTTTTTT. Its translation is CASSLDANTGELFF. Variable domain in full (rest from reference TRBV11-3 and TRBJ2-2): EAGVVQSPRYKIIEKKQPVAFWCNPISGHNTLYWYLQNLGQGPELLIRYENEEAVDDSQLPKDRFSAERLKGVDSTLKIQPAELGDSAVYLCASSLDANTGELFFGEGSRLTVL.

The CDR3 loop reads CASNLDSRTGELFF. The CDR3 coding sequence is TGTGCCAGCAACCTGGACAGTCGTACCGGGGAGCTGTTTTTT. The rearrangement joins TRBV7-2 to TRBJ2-2; D is possibly TRBD1 (6 bases). CDR3 length equals 14 residues. Per germline, CDR1 SGHTA and CDR2 FQGNSA. The germline V and J ends were trimmed by 7 bases and 5 bases, with 14 bases remaining between them.

This chain uses TRBV29-1 with TRBJ1-2; a weak D match, TRBD1 (5 bases). CDR1 and CDR2 (germline): SQVTM, ANQGSEA. Trimming pared 6 bases from V and 13 bases from J, leaving 18 bases between. The CDR3 has 11 amino acids. The CDR3 protein is CSVTVGDGVTF. The CDR3, as DNA: TGCAGCGTGACGGTGGGGGATGGGGTCACCTTC.

This sequence joins TRBV28 and TRBJ1-1; D is undetermined. The CDR3 totals 15 residues. V was clipped by 6 bases and J by 1 base, with 15 bases between them. Germline V gives CDR1 MDHEN, CDR2 SYDVKM. CDR3 sequence: CASSPAGVRNTEAFF. In DNA form, the CDR3 reads TGTGCCAGCAGCCCGGCCGGGGTTCGGAACACTGAAGCTTTCTTT.

The CDR3: CASGTLAGANNEQFF. In nucleotides, the CDR3 is TGTGCCAGTGGTACTCTAGCGGGAGCGAACAATGAGCAGTTCTTC. The J gene is TRBJ2-1, the V gene TRBV19, with 10 bases aligning to TRBD2. Trimming at V came to 8 bases and at J to 5 bases, leaving 9 bases not matched to a gene. Germline CDR1 reads LNHDA; CDR2 reads SQIVND (reference sequence). CDR3 length: 15 amino acids.

J is TRBJ1-6 and V is TRBV5-6; D gene unclear. The CDR3 extends over 15 amino acids. Germline V gene data show CDR1 as SGHDT and CDR2 as YYEEEE. V dropped 0 bases and J dropped 7 bases, with 11 bases sitting between them. The CDR3 nucleotides are TGTGCCAGCAGCTTGGGCGCCCGAGAGAATTCACCCCTCCACTTT. Protein sequence: CASSLGARENSPLHF.

With regard to this clone: One junction end disagrees with the germline gene, perhaps due to a read error. V and J are TRBV30 and TRBJ2-3, with TRBD2 matching 7 bases. Germline-derived CDR1 and CDR2 are GTSNPN and SVGIG (reference sequence). This CDR3 is 14 amino acids long. CDR3 amino acids: CAWGVGGTTDTQYF. CDR3 DNA: TGTGCCTGGGGTGTGGGAGGGACCACAGATACGCAGTATTTT.

In DNA form, the CDR3 reads TGTGCCAGCGGAAATTGGGGGAGTGGGCCCGGGGAGCTGTTTTTT. This sequence encodes CASGNWGSGPGELFF. The chain uses TRBV7-2 and TRBJ2-2; D assignment may be TRBD1 or TRBD2 (5 bases each). V dropped 8 bases and J dropped 6 bases, with 19 bases sitting between them. The germline gives CDR1 SGHTA, CDR2 FQGNSA. The CDR3 loop spans 15 amino acids.

The chain couples TRBV12-3 or TRBV12-4 to TRBJ1-2; D remains unclear. V was shortened by 6 bases and J by 3 bases, with 5 bases between the two germline ends. The CDR3 totals 11 residues. The CDR3 sequence: CASRLHYGYTF. The CDR3 nucleotides are TGTGCCAGCAGGCTACACTATGGCTACACCTTC.

The table lists this clone with a few counts. V gene TRBV11-2 combines with J gene TRBJ2-1; TRBD2 matches 9 bases. This CDR3 spans 15 amino acids. The junction had 11 bases not matched to a gene; V was cut back by 6 bases and J by 8 bases. Germline CDR1 and CDR2: SGHAT and FQNNGV. The CDR3: CASRPGLASYDEQFF. The DNA of the CDR3 is TGTGCCAGCAGGCCAGGACTAGCGAGTTACGATGAGCAGTTCTTC.

The gene calls are TRBV10-2 and TRBJ2-2; D is perhaps TRBD1 (5 bases). The CDR3 is 13 amino acids. Germline CDR1 reads WSHSY; CDR2 reads SAAADI. The V end was cut by 3 bases, the J end by 3 bases, with 5 bases between. In nucleotides, the CDR3 is TGCGCCAGCAGTGACAGGGACACCGGGGAGCTGTTTTTT. This translates into CASSDRDTGELFF.

V usage is TRBV3-1 (or the pseudogene TRBV3-2) and J usage is TRBJ2-7; D possibly corresponds to TRBD2 (5 bases). V lost 0 bases and J lost 6, with 15 bases in between. The CDR3 length is 15 residues. The V gene's germline CDR1 is LGHDT and CDR2 YNNKEL (reference sequence). The CDR3 protein is CASSQEGWRWLEQYF. The CDR3 DNA reads as TGTGCCAGCAGCCAAGAAGGCTGGAGGTGGCTCGAGCAGTACTTC.

This clone was detected only a few times. The CDR3 loop reads CASSLEPGLQRGRVETQYF. The CDR3 DNA reads as TGTGCCAGCAGCTTAGAGCCGGGGCTTCAACGCGGGAGAGTAGAGACCCAGTACTTC. The chain joins TRBV13 to TRBJ2-5; 7 bases are a match to TRBD2. The ends lost 1 base at V and 4 bases at J; junction bases unmatched: 18. Per the germline V gene, CDR1 is PRHDT and CDR2 is FYEKMQ (reference sequence). The CDR3 runs to 19 residues.

The chain couples TRBV30 to TRBJ2-7; no reliable D call. The V end lost 0 bases, the J end lost 0 bases, and 6 bases lay between the germline ends. The CDR3 is 13 residues long. Germline lookup yields CDR1 GTSNPN and CDR2 SVGIG (reference sequence). The CDR3, as DNA: TGTGCCTGGAGTGTCGGTTACTCCTACGAGCAGTACTTC. Protein: CAWSVGYSYEQYF.

The CDR3 sequence is CASSYESRRGPYGYTF. The CDR3 nucleotides are TGTGCCAGCAGTTATGAATCTAGGAGGGGCCCCTATGGCTACACCTTC. The rearrangement links TRBV6-6 to TRBJ1-2, with D possibly matching TRBD1 (5 bases). Trimming removed 3 bases at V and 4 bases at J, with 18 bases between. The CDR3 spans 16 residues. Germline-derived CDR1 and CDR2 are MNHNY and SVGAGI (reference sequence).

The rearrangement joins TRBV29-1 to TRBJ1-4; D is ambiguous. Deletions cut 3 bases from V and 11 bases from J, with 10 bases between. CDR3 length: 11 amino acids. Germline V lookup: CDR1 SQVTM, CDR2 ANQGSEA. CDR3 sequence (DNA): TGCAGCGTTGAGGGGTTTGAGAAACTGTTTTTT. Translating gives CSVEGFEKLFF.

The gene calls are TRBV7-9 and TRBJ1-1; D not resolved. The CDR3 runs to 14 residues. CDR1 is SEHNR, CDR2 FQNEAQ, per germline (reference sequence). V lost 5 bases to trimming and J lost 1 base, with 11 bases between them. This chain's CDR3 is CASSPQGRNTEAFF. The CDR3 coding sequence is TGTGCCAGCAGCCCACAAGGTCGGAACACTGAAGCTTTCTTT.

This clone was found once. For the CDR3, the DNA is TGTGCCACCAGCTCTACTTGGGGGACTCTAGTCTCCTCCAGGGAGCTGTTTTTT. This translates into CATSSTWGTLVSSRELFF. The chain is built from TRBV15 and TRBJ2-2; the D gene is possibly TRBD2 (6 bases). V lost 5 bases, J lost 9 bases, and 28 bases lay in between. Germline V gene sequence: CDR1 LNHNV, CDR2 YYDKDF (reference sequence). This CDR3 has 18 residues.